This TCR beta chain was captured in a study of identical twins. Trimming stripped 4 bases from V and 0 bases from J, with 15 bases between. The germline V gene has CDR1 MDHEN and CDR2 SYDVKM. The CDR3 totals 17 residues. Details on this clonotype: Its target is not known.

From the 5' RACE reads, TCRdb called clonotypes with MiXCR, one entry per CDR3 protein. This sample has some 1,600,000 distinct CDR3 sequences, with 32% found just once. Among all donors, each was a healthy Caucasian. Study findings and constraints: Zero-insertion findings could be partly confounded by invariant cells (MAIT and iNKT cells). Modelling approaches yielded underestimates of out-of-frame TCR alpha sharing between monozygotic twins. Out-of-frame alpha sequences shared between twins exhibited an excess of low generation probability.

Sequencing used cord blood. The gene calls are TRBV28 and TRBJ1-4; unclear D gene. This TCR was sampled from a newborn girl in good health. DNA for the CDR3: TGTGCCAGCAGTTCCGCCCAGGCGATTGCAACTAATGAAAAACTGTTTTTT. Translating gives CASSSAQAIATNEKLFF.